This TCR beta chain appears in the sequencing data of a study of blood T cell repertoires in COVID-19. At the level of the study: Donors in the United States, Italy and Spain gave samples during acute or convalescent COVID-19. T cells, B-cell-depleted T cells, or PBMCs supplied cDNA or gDNA.

Germline V gene sequence: CDR1 MNHNY, CDR2 SVGAGI (reference sequence). This CDR3 spans 12 amino acids. Trimming took off 6 bases at V and 8 bases at J, with 13 bases between the two ends. How the authors handled the data: Amplification from reference gene primers served as the basis for estimated nucleated cell counts. Profiling relied on immunoSEQ multiplex PCR, and the TCRdb table lists in-frame clones only, not all of them. The V and J calls and clone size were taken over from that table, and D and trimming were inferred from the DNA. The data show fewer than 250,000 clones, with approximately 86% seen just once and around 1.1% held by the top ten.

Sequencing input: peripheral blood. The chain links TRBV6-6 to TRBJ1-2; tentatively, D is TRBD1 (5 bases). The receptor was isolated from a young man with acute or convalescent COVID-19. CDR3: CASSSQGGGYTF. DNA of the CDR3: TGTGCCAGCAGCTCGCAGGGTGGGGGCTACACCTTC.